The 17 T cell receptor beta chains below come from one sample, sequenced in a study of blood T cell repertoires in COVID-19. The data were produced by immunoSEQ multiplex PCR, yet TCRdb's version contains in-frame clones alone and is incomplete. This table holds about 70,000 clones, roughly 87% found once. The specimen was peripheral blood. The receptors here all came from a woman younger than 35 with acute or convalescent COVID-19.

J is TRBJ2-1 and V is TRBV12-2; the table's D call TRBD2 went unverified against the DNA. TRBV12-2 counts as a pseudogene. The length of the CDR3 is 16 residues. The CDR3: CASRLAGTSGGYEQFF. CDR3 bases: TGTGCAAGTCGCTTAGCGGGGACTAGCGGGGGTTATGAGCAGTTCTTC.

The chain couples TRBV24-1 to TRBJ1-5; no clear D gene. The V end was cut by 1 base, the J end by 2 bases, with 17 bases between. CDR1 KGHDR and CDR2 SFDVKD come from the germline V gene. CDR3 length equals 18 residues. For the CDR3, the DNA is TGTGCCACCAGTGATTTACCCGACCGGGAGCATGGCAATCAGCCCCAGCATTTT. Residues: CATSDLPDREHGNQPQHF.

CDR3 residues: CASSSGTGDYGYTF. CDR3 coding DNA: TGTGCCAGCAGCTCCGGGACAGGGGACTATGGCTACACCTTC. This chain joins TRBV13 and TRBJ1-2; 10 bases line up with TRBD1. Germline trimming cut 4 bases from V and 3 bases from J; bases unmatched to any gene: 2. Germline lookup yields CDR1 PRHDT and CDR2 FYEKMQ (reference sequence). The CDR3 has 14 amino acids.

This clone has just one count. This chain joins TRBV6-5 and TRBJ1-2; possible D gene TRBD1, 5 bases. CDR1 and CDR2 from the germline V gene are MNHEY and SVGAGI. V was shortened by 7 bases and J by 6 bases, with 18 bases between the two germline ends. The CDR3 covers 14 residues. CDR3 sequence (DNA): TGTGCCAGCACCCCGGGGGGGATTTCAAATGGCTACACCTTC. Translation gives CASTPGGISNGYTF.

V is TRBV6-2 or TRBV6-3 and J is TRBJ2-1; 7 bases line up with TRBD2. The CDR3 runs to 15 residues. V lost 0 bases and J lost 9; bases outside the gene matches: 8. Looked up from germline, CDR1 is MNHEY and CDR2 is SVGEGT. The CDR3 nucleotides are TGTGCCAGCAGTTACTCTTGGGAGGGCCGGAGTGAGCAGTTCTTC. It codes for CASSYSWEGRSEQFF.

The genes are TRBV28 and TRBJ1-1, with D possibly being TRBD1 (6 bases). The ends were cut back, 1 base at V and 1 base at J, with 13 bases in the middle. CDR3 length: 16 amino acids. The germline V gene encodes CDR1 MDHEN and CDR2 SYDVKM. CDR3 DNA: TGTGCCAGCAGTTTATACCGACAGGTAGGGAACACTGAAGCTTTCTTT. Amino acids: CASSLYRQVGNTEAFF.

The V and J genes are TRBV29-1 and TRBJ2-7, with 8 nucleotides matching TRBD1. This CDR3 contains 13 residues. V dropped 5 bases and J dropped 3; count of bases not matched to a gene: 6. Germline V gene data show CDR1 as SQVTM and CDR2 as ANQGSEA. The CDR3 here is CSVKDRANYEQYF. The CDR3 region has the DNA TGCAGCGTTAAGGACAGGGCTAACTACGAGCAGTACTTC.

CDR3 nucleotide sequence: TGCGCCAGCAGCCAAGCCCGGGGCACAGATACGCAGTATTTT. Its protein is CASSQARGTDTQYF. The genes are TRBV4-1 and TRBJ2-3; D is unresolved. This CDR3 is built from 14 residues. Trimming took off 1 base at V and 1 base at J, with 6 bases between the two ends. The V gene's germline CDR1 is MGHRA and CDR2 YSYEKL.

The chain combines TRBV21-1 with TRBJ1-5; the DNA was not used to check the table's D call, TRBD1. TRBV21-1 is termed a pseudogene. The CDR3 loop spans 17 amino acids. This chain's CDR3 is CASSTPGTGYGNQPQHF. The CDR3 bases are TGTGCCAGCAGCACCCCCGGGACAGGGTATGGCAATCAGCCCCAGCATTTT.

The rearrangement uses TRBV7-9 and TRBJ1-1; no firm D call. CDR1 is SEHNR, CDR2 FQNEAQ, per germline (reference sequence). The CDR3 consists of 13 residues. Trimming took 3 bases from V and 1 from J, leaving 6 bases between them. The CDR3 bases are TGTGCCAGCAGCTTTCAGGAGAACACTGAAGCTTTCTTT. Amino acid sequence: CASSFQENTEAFF.

The rearrangement joins TRBV6-5 to TRBJ2-5; maybe TRBD2 (5 bases). V was shortened by 7 bases and J by 4 bases, with 13 bases between the two germline ends. CDR1 and CDR2 (germline): MNHEY, SVGAGI. This CDR3 has 13 amino acids. CDR3: CASTELGIETQYF. The CDR3 nucleotides are TGTGCCAGCACCGAACTCGGGATAGAGACCCAGTACTTC.

The V gene is TRBV7-2, the J gene TRBJ1-1, with TRBD1 as a possible D gene (5 bases). The germline CDR1 and CDR2 sequences are SGHTA and FQGNSA. CDR3 length: 14 residues. Trimming removed 5 bases at V and 1 base at J, with 11 bases between. The CDR3 bases are TGTGCCAGCAGCCAAATGACAGCGAACACTGAAGCTTTCTTT. It is translated as CASSQMTANTEAFF.

V is TRBV30 and J is TRBJ2-7; possible D gene TRBD2, 7 bases. V was clipped by 5 bases and J by 2 bases, with 10 bases between them. This CDR3 has 12 residues. The germline CDR1 and CDR2 sequences are GTSNPN and SVGIG (reference sequence). CDR3 in amino acids: CAWGGAPYEQYF. The DNA of the CDR3 is TGTGCCTGGGGGGGGGCCCCCTACGAGCAGTACTTC. The full variable domain, in which reference TRBV30 and TRBJ2-7 provide the parts outside the CDR3, is SQTIHQWPATLVQPVGSPLSLECTVEGTSNPNLYWYRQAAGRGLQLLFYSVGIGQISSEVPQNLSASRPQDRQFILSSKKLLLSDSGFYLCAWGGAPYEQYFGPGTRLTVT.

The chain uses TRBV21-1 and TRBJ2-7; the DNA was not compared with TRBD2, the D call given in the table. TRBV21-1 is reported as a pseudogene. The CDR3 consists of 17 residues. The CDR3 bases are TGTGCCAGCAGCGGACAACTAGCGGGAGACGGCTCCTACGAGCAGTACTTC. Its protein is CASSGQLAGDGSYEQYF.

The chain uses TRBV11-2 and TRBJ1-4, with no clear D. The V gene's germline CDR1 is SGHAT and CDR2 FQNNGV. With 5 bases removed from V and 2 bases from J, the gap between germline ends came to 12 bases. The CDR3 sequence is 15 residues long. CDR3 sequence reads: CASSPMAPTNEKLFF. In DNA, the CDR3 is TGTGCCAGCAGCCCCATGGCCCCCACTAATGAAAAACTGTTTTTT.

This rearrangement joins TRBV7-4 to TRBJ2-7, with a weak D call TRBD1 (6 bases). The CDR3 is made up of 16 amino acids. Germline V gives CDR1 SGHVT, CDR2 SQSDAQ. Trimming took off 4 bases at V and 0 bases at J, with 16 bases between the two ends. The DNA of the CDR3 is TGTGCCAGCAGCTCGACACGACAGGTCTCCTCCTACGAGCAGTACTTC. Protein product: CASSSTRQVSSYEQYF.

V and J are TRBV18 and TRBJ1-4, with 8 bases aligning to TRBD1. The germline V gene encodes CDR1 KGHSH and CDR2 LQKENI. CDR3 length: 14 residues. The trim removed 6 bases at V and 5 bases at J, leaving 5 bases unmatched. Here the CDR3 reads CASSRQGKNEKLFF. The DNA for the CDR3 is TGTGCCAGCTCCCGACAGGGGAAGAATGAAAAACTGTTTTTT.